A selection of T cell receptor beta chains follows, all from one sample in a study of cytomegalovirus exposure and HLA in healthy donors. Data came from immunoSEQ multiplex PCR; TCRdb stores just in-frame clones and leaves some out. The sample gives around 150,000 clones, 80% of which show up once; 2% to 3% is in the top ten. The sample consisted of PBMCs. The receptors here all came from a man between 45 and 60 years old in good health and CMV-seronegative. The CDR3 runs from the conserved cysteine through the conserved F or W. A D gene is named only where the DNA matches it firmly. Clone size appears in some rows only: once, few, many, or a class for an expanded clone.

V gene: TRBV19
D gene: -
J gene: TRBJ2-3
clone size: few
CDR3 length: 16
CDR3 DNA: TGTGCCAGTAGTGGCGATGGACACCCTAGCACAGATACGCAGTATTTT
CDR3 protein: CASSGDGHPSTDTQYF

V gene: TRBV5-1
D gene: TRBD2
J gene: TRBJ2-1
clone size: few
CDR3 length: 16
CDR3 DNA: TGCGCCAGCAGCGTAACGGCGGGGGGCTCCTACAATGAGCAGTTCTTC
CDR3 protein: CASSVTAGGSYNEQFF

V gene: TRBV7-9
D gene: TRBD2
J gene: TRBJ2-5
clone size: -
CDR3 length: 17
CDR3 DNA: TGTGCCAGCAGCTTAAGTCGGCTAGCGGGGGAGCAAGAGGCCCAGTACTTC
CDR3 protein: CASSLSRLAGEQEAQYF

V gene: TRBV19
D gene: -
J gene: TRBJ2-1
clone size: once
CDR3 length: 15
CDR3 DNA: TGTGCCAGTAGTACCACACCTAGCTCCTACAATGAGCAGTTCTTC
CDR3 protein: CASSTTPSSYNEQFF

V gene: TRBV2
D gene: -
J gene: TRBJ2-5
clone size: -
CDR3 length: 15
CDR3 DNA: TGTGCCAGCAGTCCGTTTGGGGGGGGCGGGGAGACCCAGTACTTC
CDR3 protein: CASSPFGGGGETQYF

V gene: TRBV15
D gene: -
J gene: TRBJ2-5
clone size: few
CDR3 length: 11
CDR3 DNA: TGTGCCACCAGCAAATCGGGGTCCCAGTACTTC
CDR3 protein: CATSKSGSQYF

V gene: TRBV4-1
D gene: TRBD1
J gene: TRBJ1-1
clone size: -
CDR3 length: 18
CDR3 DNA: TGCGCCAGCAGCCCTATCAAGGGGGCCCTACCGATGAACACTGAAGCTTTCTTT
CDR3 protein: CASSPIKGALPMNTEAFF

V gene: TRBV30
D gene: -
J gene: TRBJ2-3
clone size: -
CDR3 length: 14
CDR3 DNA: TGTGCCTGGAGTGTAGTGGGAGTCACAGATACGCAGTATTTT
CDR3 protein: CAWSVVGVTDTQYF

V gene: TRBV4-1
D gene: -
J gene: TRBJ1-1
clone size: -
CDR3 length: 16
CDR3 DNA: TGCGCCAGCAGCCAATTGACAGCTACCATGAACACTGAAGCTTTCTTT
CDR3 protein: CASSQLTATMNTEAFF

V gene: TRBV5-1
D gene: TRBD1
J gene: TRBJ2-1
clone size: -
CDR3 length: 16
CDR3 DNA: TGCGCCAGCAGCCGCCTTCCGGGACAGGGATACAATGAGCAGTTCTTC
CDR3 protein: CASSRLPGQGYNEQFF

V gene: TRBV5-1
D gene: TRBD2
J gene: TRBJ2-5
clone size: -
CDR3 length: 14
CDR3 DNA: TGCGCCAGCAGCTTCGGGACTATCCAAGAGACCCAGTACTTC
CDR3 protein: CASSFGTIQETQYF

V gene: TRBV15
D gene: -
J gene: TRBJ1-5
clone size: -
CDR3 length: 15
CDR3 DNA: TGTGCCACCAGCAGAGGTCAGGGATTAAATCAGCCCCAGCATTTT
CDR3 protein: CATSRGQGLNQPQHF

V gene: TRBV6-6
D gene: TRBD1
J gene: TRBJ2-1
clone size: -
CDR3 length: 14
CDR3 DNA: TGTGCCAGCACCGACAGGGGGACACTGGATGAGCAGTTCTTC
CDR3 protein: CASTDRGTLDEQFF

V gene: TRBV5-1
D gene: TRBD1
J gene: TRBJ1-1
clone size: once
CDR3 length: 16
CDR3 DNA: TGCGCCAGCAGCTCCGGACAGGGGGTCGTGGACACTGAAGCTTTCTTT
CDR3 protein: CASSSGQGVVDTEAFF

V gene: TRBV4-2
D gene: TRBD2
J gene: TRBJ2-1
clone size: -
CDR3 length: 17
CDR3 DNA: TGTGCCAGCAGCCAAGACGCAGCGGGAGATCCCTACAATGAGCAGTTCTTC
CDR3 protein: CASSQDAAGDPYNEQFF

V gene: TRBV5-1
D gene: -
J gene: TRBJ1-6
clone size: -
CDR3 length: 16
CDR3 DNA: TGCGCCAGCAGCTTGGCCGGGAGGTCGGGAAGAGCACCCCTCCACTTT
CDR3 protein: CASSLAGRSGRAPLHF

V gene: TRBV2
D gene: -
J gene: TRBJ1-4
clone size: -
CDR3 length: 14
CDR3 DNA: TGTGCCAGCAGTGAAGGTCAGGGGTATGAAAAACTGTTTTTT
CDR3 protein: CASSEGQGYEKLFF

V gene: TRBV28
D gene: TRBD1
J gene: TRBJ1-1
clone size: -
CDR3 length: 12
CDR3 DNA: TGTGCCAGCAGTATAGGGACAGGTGAAGCTTTCTTT
CDR3 protein: CASSIGTGEAFF

V gene: TRBV12-5
D gene: -
J gene: TRBJ2-7
clone size: -
CDR3 length: 14
CDR3 DNA: TGTGCTAGTGTTGACCACCAGGGAGGCCACGAGCAGTACTTC
CDR3 protein: CASVDHQGGHEQYF

V gene: TRBV13
D gene: -
J gene: TRBJ1-6
clone size: once
CDR3 length: 14
CDR3 DNA: TGTGCCAGCAGCTTACAGGGCCTTAATTCACCCCTCCACTTT
CDR3 protein: CASSLQGLNSPLHF

V gene: TRBV7-7
D gene: TRBD1
J gene: TRBJ2-2
clone size: few
CDR3 length: 16
CDR3 DNA: TGTGCCAGCAGCTCAACAGTGGACAGGGCCACCGGGGAGCTGTTTTTT
CDR3 protein: CASSSTVDRATGELFF

V gene: TRBV19
D gene: TRBD1
J gene: TRBJ2-7
clone size: -
CDR3 length: 14
CDR3 DNA: TGTGCCAGTAGTATGGGACAGGGGAGAGTGGAGCAGTACTTC
CDR3 protein: CASSMGQGRVEQYF

V gene: TRBV28
D gene: TRBD1
J gene: TRBJ1-2
clone size: -
CDR3 length: 15
CDR3 DNA: TGTGCCAGCAGTACCCCGGGACAGGTCGTGGGGGGCTACACCTTC
CDR3 protein: CASSTPGQVVGGYTF

V gene: TRBV27
D gene: -
J gene: TRBJ1-1
clone size: -
CDR3 length: 13
CDR3 DNA: TGTGCCAGCTTTGGCAGGGTGAACACTGAAGCTTTCTTT
CDR3 protein: CASFGRVNTEAFF